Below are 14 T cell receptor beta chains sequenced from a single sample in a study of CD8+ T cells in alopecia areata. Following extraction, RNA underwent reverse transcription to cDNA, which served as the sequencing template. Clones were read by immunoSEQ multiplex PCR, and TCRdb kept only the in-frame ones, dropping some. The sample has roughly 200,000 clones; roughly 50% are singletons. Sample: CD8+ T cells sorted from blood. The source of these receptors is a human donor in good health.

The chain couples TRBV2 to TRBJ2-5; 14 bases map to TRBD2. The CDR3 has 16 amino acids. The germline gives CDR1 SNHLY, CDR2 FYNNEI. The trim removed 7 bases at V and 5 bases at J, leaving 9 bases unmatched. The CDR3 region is CASTLTSGGAGETQYF. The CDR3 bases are TGTGCCAGCACCTTGACTAGCGGGGGGGCCGGTGAGACCCAGTACTTC.

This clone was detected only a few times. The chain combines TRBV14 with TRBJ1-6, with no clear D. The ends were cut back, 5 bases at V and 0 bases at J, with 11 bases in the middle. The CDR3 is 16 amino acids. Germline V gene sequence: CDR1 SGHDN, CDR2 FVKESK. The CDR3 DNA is TGTGCCAGCAGCTTTACCCGCTACTCCTATAATTCACCCCTCCACTTT. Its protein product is CASSFTRYSYNSPLHF.

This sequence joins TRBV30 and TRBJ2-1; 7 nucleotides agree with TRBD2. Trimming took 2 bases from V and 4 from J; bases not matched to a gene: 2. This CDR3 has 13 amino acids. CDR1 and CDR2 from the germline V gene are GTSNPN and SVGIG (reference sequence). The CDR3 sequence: CAWSYGGYNEQFF. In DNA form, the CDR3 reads TGTGCCTGGAGTTACGGGGGGTACAATGAGCAGTTCTTC.

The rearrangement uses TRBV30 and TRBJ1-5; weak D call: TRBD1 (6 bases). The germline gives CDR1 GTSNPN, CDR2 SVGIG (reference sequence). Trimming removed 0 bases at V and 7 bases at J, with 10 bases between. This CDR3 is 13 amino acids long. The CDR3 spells CAWSVAGEQPQHF. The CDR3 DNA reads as TGTGCCTGGAGTGTCGCAGGGGAGCAGCCCCAGCATTTT.

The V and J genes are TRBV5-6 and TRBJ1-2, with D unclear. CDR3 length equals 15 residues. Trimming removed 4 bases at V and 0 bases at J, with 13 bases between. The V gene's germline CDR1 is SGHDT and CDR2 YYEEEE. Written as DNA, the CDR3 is TGTGCCAGCAGCGCCCAGGAGGCGGCTAACTATGGCTACACCTTC. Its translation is CASSAQEAANYGYTF. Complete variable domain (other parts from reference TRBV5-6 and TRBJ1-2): DAGVTQSPTHLIKTRGQQVTLRCSPKSGHDTVSWYQQALGQGPQFIFQYYEEEERQRGNFPDRFSGHQFPNYSSELNVNALLLGDSALYLCASSAQEAANYGYTFGSGTRLTVV.

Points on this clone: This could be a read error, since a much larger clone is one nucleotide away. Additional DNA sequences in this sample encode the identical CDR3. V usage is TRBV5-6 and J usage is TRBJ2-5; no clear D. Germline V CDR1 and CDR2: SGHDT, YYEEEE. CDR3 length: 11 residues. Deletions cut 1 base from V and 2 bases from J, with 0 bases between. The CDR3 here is CASSLQETQYF. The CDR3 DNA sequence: TGTGCCAGCAGCTTGCAAGAGACCCAGTACTTC.

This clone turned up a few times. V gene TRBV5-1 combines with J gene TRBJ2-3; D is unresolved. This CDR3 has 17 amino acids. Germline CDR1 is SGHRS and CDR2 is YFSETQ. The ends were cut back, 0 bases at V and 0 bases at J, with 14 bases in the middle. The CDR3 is CASSLASPIRSTDTQYF. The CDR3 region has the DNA TGCGCCAGCAGCTTGGCAAGCCCGATTCGTAGCACAGATACGCAGTATTTT.

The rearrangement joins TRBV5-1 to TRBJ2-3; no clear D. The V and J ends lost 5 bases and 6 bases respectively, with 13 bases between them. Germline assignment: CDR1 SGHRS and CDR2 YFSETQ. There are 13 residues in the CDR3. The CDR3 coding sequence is TGCGCCAGCAGAAGGGCCTCCAGGGATACGCAGTATTTT. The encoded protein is CASRRASRDTQYF. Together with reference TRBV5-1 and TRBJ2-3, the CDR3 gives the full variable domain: KAGVTQTPRYLIKTRGQQVTLSCSPISGHRSVSWYQQTPGQGLQFLFEYFSETQRNKGNFPGRFSGRQFSNSRSEMNVSTLELGDSALYLCASRRASRDTQYFGPGTRLTVL.

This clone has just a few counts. As DNA, the CDR3 is TGTGCCAGCAGCCCCTCGCTGGACAACTACAATGAGCAGTTCTTC. As protein: CASSPSLDNYNEQFF. The chain has TRBV4-2 and TRBJ2-1; maybe TRBD1 (5 bases). CDR3 length equals 15 residues. The V end lost 4 bases, the J end lost 3 bases, and 13 bases lay between the germline ends. Germline lookup yields CDR1 LGHNA and CDR2 YNFKEQ.

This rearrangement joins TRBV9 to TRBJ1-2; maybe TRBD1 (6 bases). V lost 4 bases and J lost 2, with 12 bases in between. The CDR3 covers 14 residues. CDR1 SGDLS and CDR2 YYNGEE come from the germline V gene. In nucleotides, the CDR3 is TGTGCCAGCAGCCCACAGGGTGGGAACTATGGCTACACCTTC. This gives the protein CASSPQGGNYGYTF.

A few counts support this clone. Here the CDR3 DNA reads TGTGCCTGGGTCGGGATGAGCGACGGCCAAGAGACCCAGTACTTC. Its protein product is CAWVGMSDGQETQYF. The chain combines TRBV30 with TRBJ2-5, with D perhaps matching TRBD2 (5 bases). Trimming cost V 5 bases and J 1 base, with 17 bases left between them. The CDR3 spans 15 residues. From germline, CDR1 is GTSNPN and CDR2 SVGIG (reference sequence).

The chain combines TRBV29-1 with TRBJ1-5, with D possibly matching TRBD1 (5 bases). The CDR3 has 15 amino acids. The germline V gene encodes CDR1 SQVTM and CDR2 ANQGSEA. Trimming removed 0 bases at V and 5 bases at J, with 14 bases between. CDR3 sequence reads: CSVEDLSRAHQPQHF. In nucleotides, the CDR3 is TGCAGCGTTGAAGATCTCAGCAGGGCGCATCAGCCCCAGCATTTT.

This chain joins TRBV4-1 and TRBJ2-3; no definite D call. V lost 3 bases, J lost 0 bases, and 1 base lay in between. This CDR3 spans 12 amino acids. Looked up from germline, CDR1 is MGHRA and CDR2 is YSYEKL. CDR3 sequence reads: CASSQSTDTQYF. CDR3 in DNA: TGCGCCAGCAGCCAGAGCACAGATACGCAGTATTTT.

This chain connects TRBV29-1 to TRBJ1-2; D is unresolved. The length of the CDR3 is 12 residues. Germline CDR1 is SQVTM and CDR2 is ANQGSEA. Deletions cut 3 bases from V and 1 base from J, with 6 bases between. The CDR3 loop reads CSVEGSNYGYTF. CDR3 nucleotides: TGCAGCGTTGAGGGCAGTAACTATGGCTACACCTTC. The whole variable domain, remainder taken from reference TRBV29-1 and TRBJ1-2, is SAVISQKPSRDICQRGTSLTIQCQVDSQVTMMFWYRQQPGQSLTLIATANQGSEATYESGFVIDKFPISRPNLTFSTLTVSNMSPEDSSIYLCSVEGSNYGYTFGSGTRLTVV.